The subject of this entry is one T cell receptor (beta chain). This clone's antigen is unknown. Base qualities were left out, and no much larger clone turns up one base away. CDR1 and CDR2 are drawn from the germline V gene (reference sequence): LNHDA, SQIVND. The CDR3, cysteine through phenylalanine, is 14 amino acids long. The entry retains the CDR3 DNA only, 42 bases that are in frame from base 1. The V end gives up 5 bases and the J end 5 bases, leaving 3 bases in the junction not matched to a gene. The time point label for this specimen denotes: about 28 days (+/-7) after the second vaccine dose. AZD1222 recipients given second doses at about 4 weeks or at about 12 weeks were pooled, since spike-specific TCR depth and breadth were not found to differ between the two schedules. Vaccinee samples came from UK trials COV001 and COV002, including a single-blind randomized controlled phase 2/3 trial of AZD1222 (ChAdOx1 nCoV-19) in healthy adults. For TCRbeta chain sequencing, PBMC samples were collected from trial participants at day 0 and at day 28 after the second dose.

The data derive from a study of T cell responses to AZD1222 COVID-19 vaccine listed by TCRdb under 2021. Concerning the study at large: A total of approximately 230 trial participants underwent TCR sequencing, of whom around 200 received two doses of AZD1222 and 26 received two doses of the MenACWY control vaccine. Trial participants were enrolled by age into subgroups of 18-55, 56-69 and 70-plus years, and 148, 28 and 57 TCR-sequenced participants, respectively, were included in these subgroups. The paper's findings and limits, for the study overall: Conclusions about previously exposed vaccinees are limited, since just six AZD1222 recipients were seropositive for SARS-CoV-2 at baseline. Most participants were white British and females outnumbered males, and the authors suggested that clonal diversity may have been underestimated. Vaccine-associated CD4 TCRs spanned the whole spike protein, with dominant responses in regions 160-218 and 743-854. After two AZD1222 doses, both the breadth and the depth of spike-specific TCRs were significantly higher than at day 0 and than in MenACWY recipients. The 56-69-year group was small, and its depth increase did not reach significance, likely because of low power. Epitopes outside the regions mutated in the B.1.351 and B.1.1.7 variants were reportedly recognized by nearly half of the unique spike-specific TCRs. Because no day 14 peak-response samples were available, repertoires were characterized only after the peak T cell response.

The CDR3 regions of human TCRbeta chains were analyzed by immunosequencing. As for the original processing: Repertoire TCRs were matched against a reference library of SARS-CoV-2-specific TCRs generated with the MIRA antigen-specificity platform. Breadth was defined as the fraction of unique TCRs that were SARS-CoV-2-associated, and depth was defined as the fraction of total T cells that were SARS-CoV-2-associated. Each spike-specific TCR was assigned to its reactive spike region and to a CD4 or CD8 class using the MIRA data. Log10-transformed breadth and depth values were compared by one-way ANOVA with Sidak's multiple comparisons tests. The immuneACCESS repertoire file appears here via TCRdb, limited to in-frame rearrangements. These files lack a portion of the clones; in checked studies, under half of the deficit traces to unresolved V genes, and the cause of the others is not known. Clonal size and the V and J genes are those of that table, whereas D and trimming came from the DNA. Recorded for this sample are about 200,000 clones; approximately 93% of them occurred a single time. Over 0.95% of the sample belongs to the ten largest clones.

The chain uses TRBV19 and TRBJ2-2; TRBD1 aligns with 9 central bases. The sample here was peripheral blood, taken 28 days after the second AZD1222 dose. The clonotype comes from an adult who received the AZD1222 COVID-19 vaccine. The CDR3 region has the sequence CASSAQGATGELFF. The base sequence is TGTGCCAGTAGTGCACAGGGGGCGACCGGGGAGCTGTTTTTT.